Listed below are T cell receptor beta chains from one sample, sequenced in a study of cytomegalovirus exposure and HLA in healthy donors. Using immunoSEQ multiplex PCR, the repertoire was profiled, and TCRdb retains in-frame clones only, with some absent. The repertoire has under 300,000 clones, 75% to 85% of them found once; the top ten carry 8%. The specimen sequenced was PBMCs. These receptor sequences come from an older woman in good health and CMV-seropositive. CDR3s include the opening cysteine and the closing phenylalanine or tryptophan. The D gene is left open where the match is weak. Size tells how often a clone was seen (once, few, many) or the class of an expanded clone, and some rows leave it out.

d_gene: NA
v_gene: TRBV2
abundance: NA
j_gene: TRBJ2-7
CDR3aa: CASSRGSGFEQYF
CDR3nt: TGTGCCAGCAGTCGAGGTTCAGGGTTCGAGCAGTACTTC

d_gene: NA
v_gene: TRBV5-1
abundance: NA
j_gene: TRBJ1-5
CDR3aa: CASSPDSPNQPQHF
CDR3nt: TGCGCCAGCAGCCCAGACAGTCCGAATCAGCCCCAGCATTTT

d_gene: TRBD1
v_gene: TRBV19
abundance: once
j_gene: TRBJ2-1
CDR3aa: CASSSAGTGSYNEQFF
CDR3nt: TGTGCCAGTAGTTCCGCCGGGACAGGATCCTACAATGAGCAGTTCTTC

d_gene: TRBD2
v_gene: TRBV28
abundance: NA
j_gene: TRBJ2-7
CDR3aa: CASSLGSGLSDEQYF
CDR3nt: TGTGCCAGCAGTTTAGGGTCGGGACTAAGCGACGAGCAGTACTTC

d_gene: NA
v_gene: TRBV14
abundance: few
j_gene: TRBJ1-1
CDR3aa: CASSQPGLLNTEAFF
CDR3nt: TGTGCCAGCAGCCAGCCGGGACTCTTGAACACTGAAGCTTTCTTT

d_gene: NA
v_gene: TRBV10-3
abundance: NA
j_gene: TRBJ1-1
CDR3aa: CAISNREGTEAFF
CDR3nt: TGTGCCATCAGTAACAGGGAAGGCACTGAAGCTTTCTTT

d_gene: NA
v_gene: TRBV15
abundance: NA
j_gene: TRBJ2-5
CDR3aa: CATSRDPGKTQYF
CDR3nt: TGTGCCACCAGCAGAGATCCGGGAAAGACCCAGTACTTC

d_gene: NA
v_gene: TRBV6-1
abundance: NA
j_gene: TRBJ2-7
CDR3aa: CASRDSLRRLEQYF
CDR3nt: TGTGCCAGCAGGGACTCCCTCCGGAGGCTCGAGCAGTACTTC

d_gene: NA
v_gene: TRBV18
abundance: NA
j_gene: TRBJ2-3
CDR3aa: CASSPEAVNTDTQYF
CDR3nt: TGTGCCAGCTCACCTGAAGCGGTAAACACAGATACGCAGTATTTT

d_gene: TRBD2
v_gene: TRBV30
abundance: NA
j_gene: TRBJ2-1
CDR3aa: CAWSGASGPSYNEQFF
CDR3nt: TGTGCCTGGAGTGGAGCTAGCGGGCCCTCCTACAATGAGCAGTTCTTC

d_gene: NA
v_gene: TRBV6-5
abundance: once
j_gene: TRBJ2-7
CDR3aa: CASSKPGTYEQYF
CDR3nt: TGTGCCAGCAGTAAACCGGGAACCTACGAGCAGTACTTC

d_gene: NA
v_gene: TRBV28
abundance: NA
j_gene: TRBJ2-1
CDR3aa: CASSLGNRIVYNEQFF
CDR3nt: TGTGCCAGCAGTTTAGGGAACAGGATTGTATACAATGAGCAGTTCTTC

d_gene: NA
v_gene: TRBV5-6
abundance: NA
j_gene: TRBJ2-1
CDR3aa: CASSLALRGRNNEQFF
CDR3nt: TGTGCCAGCAGCTTGGCCCTCAGGGGACGTAACAATGAGCAGTTCTTC

d_gene: TRBD1
v_gene: TRBV27
abundance: NA
j_gene: TRBJ2-1
CDR3aa: CASSLFTPGGGEQFF
CDR3nt: TGTGCCAGCAGTTTATTTACCCCAGGGGGCGGTGAGCAGTTCTTC

d_gene: TRBD2
v_gene: TRBV27
abundance: NA
j_gene: TRBJ2-1
CDR3aa: CASSLSTWVRGGRLNEQFF
CDR3nt: TGTGCCAGCAGTTTATCCACTTGGGTGCGTGGCGGGAGGCTAAATGAGCAGTTCTTC

d_gene: NA
v_gene: TRBV18
abundance: NA
j_gene: TRBJ2-7
CDR3aa: CASSPGGGFRYEQYF
CDR3nt: TGTGCCAGCTCACCGGGAGGGGGGTTCCGGTACGAGCAGTACTTC